The 21 T cell receptor beta chains below were found in one sample sequenced in a study of blood T cell repertoires in COVID-19. Generated by immunoSEQ multiplex PCR, the TCRdb table keeps only in-frame clones and is missing some. The data contain 220,000 or so clones, 90% of them seen just once; the ten biggest clones take up more than 13%. Sequencing was performed on PBMCs or T cells enriched from blood (not recorded which). The receptors were sampled from a man aged 25 to 40 who had been exposed to COVID-19.

The rearrangement uses TRBV9 and TRBJ2-7; 7 bases match TRBD2. The CDR3 covers 12 residues. From germline, CDR1 is SGDLS and CDR2 YYNGEE. Trimming took 3 bases from V and 10 from J; bases not matched to a gene: 7. The CDR3 loop is CASSGGPGGQYF. The CDR3 region has the DNA TGTGCCAGCAGCGGGGGACCGGGGGGACAGTACTTC.

The genes are TRBV20-1 and TRBJ2-7; maybe TRBD2 (6 bases). The germline V gene encodes CDR1 DFQATT and CDR2 SNEGSKA (reference sequence). The length of the CDR3 is 12 residues. V lost 3 bases to trimming and J lost 2 bases, with 8 bases between them. CDR3 coding DNA: TGCAGTGCTAGTGGAGGGCCCTACGAGCAGTACTTC. This gives the protein CSASGGPYEQYF.

V gene TRBV14 combines with J gene TRBJ1-2, with TRBD1 identical over 8 bases. The CDR3 has 15 amino acids. Trimming took 0 bases from V and 3 from J; bases not matched to a gene: 3. Germline V gene data show CDR1 as SGHDN and CDR2 as FVKESK. The CDR3 sequence is CASSQENRGDYGYTF. The DNA for the CDR3 is TGTGCCAGCAGCCAAGAAAACAGGGGGGACTATGGCTACACCTTC.

This clone turned up a few times. This chain joins TRBV4-3 and TRBJ2-3; 12 nucleotides line up with TRBD2. The CDR3 totals 16 residues. Germline V gene lookup returns CDR1 LGHNA and CDR2 YSLEER. Germline trimming cut 0 bases from V and 4 bases from J; bases unmatched to any gene: 2. CDR3 protein: CASSQDPSGGADTQYF. The CDR3 DNA follows: TGCGCCAGCAGCCAAGATCCTAGCGGGGGGGCAGATACGCAGTATTTT.

CDR3 loop: CASTSGERGLETQYF. The CDR3 nucleotides are TGTGCCAGCACCTCGGGTGAGAGGGGGCTAGAGACCCAGTACTTC. The chain employs TRBV5-5 and TRBJ2-5; 7 bases map to TRBD1. Germline V lookup: CDR1 SGHKS, CDR2 YYEKEE (reference sequence). Losses at the gene ends were 6 bases for V and 4 bases for J; bases not matched to a gene: 12. The CDR3 extends over 15 amino acids.

The rearrangement joins TRBV19 to TRBJ1-4, with TRBD1 matching 8 bases. Trimming took 8 bases from V and 6 from J; bases not matched to a gene: 5. There are 13 residues in the CDR3. CDR1 is LNHDA, CDR2 SQIVND, per germline (reference sequence). The chain's CDR3 is CASSDRGDEKLFF. DNA of the CDR3: TGTGCCAGTTCCGACAGGGGTGATGAAAAACTGTTTTTT.

In the case of this clone: Compared with germline, one end of the junction differs, possibly owing to a read error. The chain uses TRBV7-2 and TRBJ2-1, with TRBD2 matching 7 bases. This CDR3 contains 12 residues. Germline V gene sequence: CDR1 SGHTA, CDR2 FQGNSA. The CDR3 region is CASSRTSGVWVF. In DNA, the CDR3 is TGTGCCAGCAGCCGGACTAGTGGGGTGTGGGTCTTC. Together with reference TRBV7-2 and TRBJ2-1, the CDR3 gives the full variable domain: GAGVSQSPSNKVTEKGKDVELRCDPISGHTALYWYRQSLGQGLEFLIYFQGNSAPDKSGLPSDRFSAERTGGSVSTLTIQRTQQEDSAVYLCASSRTSGVWVFGPGTRLTVL.

This sequence joins TRBV30 and TRBJ2-7, with D tentatively TRBD2 (5 bases). Trimming took off 2 bases at V and 2 bases at J, with 16 bases between the two ends. The CDR3 length is 15 residues. Per the germline V gene, CDR1 is GTSNPN and CDR2 is SVGIG (reference sequence). CDR3 DNA sequence: TGTGCCTGGAGTTACGGGGTCAGCATAACCTACGAGCAGTACTTC. This gives the protein CAWSYGVSITYEQYF. The full variable domain, rest sourced from reference TRBV30 and TRBJ2-7, is SQTIHQWPATLVQPVGSPLSLECTVEGTSNPNLYWYRQAAGRGLQLLFYSVGIGQISSEVPQNLSASRPQDRQFILSSKKLLLSDSGFYLCAWSYGVSITYEQYFGPGTRLTVT.

This chain links TRBV11-2 with TRBJ2-7, with TRBD2 as a possible D gene (5 bases). The CDR3 sequence is 14 residues long. Germline CDR1 is SGHAT and CDR2 is FQNNGV. V lost 4 bases and J 3 bases, leaving 13 bases between the germline ends. The CDR3, as DNA: TGTGCCAGCAGCTCCTCCGGGATAGACTACGAGCAGTACTTC. It yields the protein CASSSSGIDYEQYF. The full variable domain, its missing parts supplied by reference TRBV11-2 and TRBJ2-7, is EAGVAQSPRYKIIEKRQSVAFWCNPISGHATLYWYQQILGQGPKLLIQFQNNGVVDDSQLPKDRFSAERLKGVDSTLKIQPAKLEDSAVYLCASSSSGIDYEQYFGPGTRLTVT.

The V call is TRBV10-3, the J call TRBJ1-2; a possible D gene is TRBD1 (6 bases). V lost 7 bases to trimming and J lost 8 bases, with 14 bases between them. Per germline, CDR1 ENHRY and CDR2 SYGVKD. CDR3 length: 12 residues. The CDR3 reads CAITNTQGGYTF. In nucleotides, the CDR3 is TGTGCCATCACTAATACACAGGGCGGCTACACCTTC.

The chain couples TRBV7-9 to TRBJ2-1; D not resolved. This CDR3 contains 13 residues. Germline loops: CDR1 SEHNR, CDR2 FQNEAQ (reference sequence). Trimming took off 3 bases at V and 4 bases at J, with 7 bases between the two ends. DNA for the CDR3: TGTGCCAGCAGCTTTCTCTCGTACAATGAGCAGTTCTTC. This sequence encodes CASSFLSYNEQFF.

The rearrangement joins TRBV9 to TRBJ1-2, with 10 bases aligning to TRBD1. Germline CDR1 is SGDLS and CDR2 is YYNGEE. The CDR3 has 15 residues. The ends lost 3 bases at V and 4 bases at J; junction bases unmatched: 6. The CDR3 spells CASSERDRGGYGYTF. The CDR3 coding sequence is TGTGCCAGCAGCGAGCGGGACAGGGGCGGCTATGGCTACACCTTC.

As to this clone: Other DNA sequences in the same sample also yield this CDR3. CDR3 region: CSVAGLSTDTQYF. The CDR3 DNA reads TGCAGCGTTGCAGGACTGAGCACAGATACGCAGTATTTT. The chain links TRBV29-1 to TRBJ2-3; TRBD2 might be the D (5 bases). V shed 4 bases and J shed 0 bases, with 8 bases lying between them. CDR3 size: 13 residues. Germline assignment: CDR1 SQVTM and CDR2 ANQGSEA.

The chain has TRBV11-3 and TRBJ1-1; no firm D call. The CDR3 sequence is 13 residues long. The germline V gene encodes CDR1 SGHNT and CDR2 YENEEA. V was pared by 1 base and J by 8 bases, with 11 bases between. CDR3 coding DNA: TGTGCCAGCAGCTTAGTTTCATCTACGGAAGCTTTCTTT. Amino acid sequence: CASSLVSSTEAFF.

A note on this clone: The sample has other DNA sequences that encode this CDR3 too. J is TRBJ1-5 and V is TRBV7-9; D remains unclear. V dropped 3 bases and J dropped 5 bases, with 5 bases sitting between them. The germline CDR1 and CDR2 sequences are SEHNR and FQNEAQ (reference sequence). The CDR3 totals 12 residues. The CDR3 here is CASSLGDQPQHF. Here the CDR3 DNA reads TGTGCCAGCAGCTTGGGAGATCAGCCCCAGCATTTT.

The rearrangement uses TRBV5-4 and TRBJ2-2; D ambiguous. V was pared by 4 bases and J by 1 base, with 11 bases between. CDR1 is SGHNT, CDR2 YYREEE, per germline (reference sequence). This CDR3 is 15 amino acids long. The CDR3 spells CASSPGQRNTGELFF. CDR3 sequence (DNA): TGTGCCAGCAGCCCTGGGCAGAGGAACACCGGGGAGCTGTTTTTT.

This sequence joins TRBV6-5 and TRBJ1-2; D is uncertain. Germline values: CDR1 MNHEY, CDR2 SVGAGI. Trimming cost V 2 bases and J 1 base, with 5 bases left between them. The CDR3 runs 13 residues. The CDR3, as DNA: TGTGCCAGCAGTTACGTCGGTAACTATGGCTACACCTTC. It is translated as CASSYVGNYGYTF.

V usage is TRBV12-3 or TRBV12-4 and J usage is TRBJ1-5, with no clear D. Trimming took off 6 bases at V and 10 bases at J, with 10 bases between the two ends. CDR3 length equals 11 residues. The CDR3: CASSWAGPQHF. The DNA for the CDR3 is TGTGCCAGCAGCTGGGCTGGACCCCAGCATTTT.

The CDR3, as DNA: TGTGCCAGCTCACCATCCCAGGGTCAAAATTCACCCCTCCACTTT. Translating it yields CASSPSQGQNSPLHF. J is TRBJ1-6 and V is TRBV18, with a weak D call TRBD1 (5 bases). Germline CDR1 reads KGHSH; CDR2 reads LQKENI. The V end lost 2 bases, the J end lost 7 bases, and 12 bases lay between the germline ends. The length of the CDR3 is 15 residues.

The rearrangement joins TRBV5-4 to TRBJ2-7, with 11 nucleotides matching TRBD2. CDR3 length: 17 residues. Germline loops: CDR1 SGHNT, CDR2 YYREEE (reference sequence). V was pared by 0 bases and J by 5 bases, with 10 bases of the junction left unmatched. CDR3 bases: TGTGCCAGCAGCTTGGGGCCTACTAGCGGGGGTGGGAACGAGCAGTACTTC. It codes for CASSLGPTSGGGNEQYF.

The J gene is TRBJ2-3, the V gene TRBV7-2; 8 nucleotides match TRBD1. The V and J ends lost 3 bases and 6 bases, in that order; junction bases with no gene match: 8. The length of the CDR3 is 15 residues. Germline V lookup: CDR1 SGHTA, CDR2 FQGNSA. The CDR3 protein is CASSLTGEASDTQYF. DNA of the CDR3: TGTGCCAGCAGCTTGACAGGGGAGGCCTCGGATACGCAGTATTTT.